The entry that follows covers one T cell receptor (beta chain) sequence. TCRdb keeps only in-frame clones here, not all; method: immunoSEQ multiplex PCR. The table includes fewer than 350,000 clones, more than 70% detected once. The sample comes from a study of blood T cell repertoires in COVID-19. As for the study in general: The study drew acute and convalescent COVID-19 samples from the United States, Italy and Spain.

Those enrolled in Seattle joined during active infection and were followed longitudinally afterward. CDR3 size: 16 residues. Germline V lookup: CDR1 SGHTA, CDR2 FQGNSA. V gave up 3 bases and J gave up 1 base, with 10 bases separating them. This chain links TRBV7-2 with TRBJ2-6, with D tentatively TRBD2 (6 bases). The TCR was taken from a woman aged 55-70 years with COVID-19, enrolled during active disease. The sequencing sample was made of peripheral blood. The CDR3 DNA reads as TGTGCCAGCAGCTTCCGGGGGACGTCTGGGGCCAACGTCCTGACTTTC. Residues: CASSFRGTSGANVLTF.